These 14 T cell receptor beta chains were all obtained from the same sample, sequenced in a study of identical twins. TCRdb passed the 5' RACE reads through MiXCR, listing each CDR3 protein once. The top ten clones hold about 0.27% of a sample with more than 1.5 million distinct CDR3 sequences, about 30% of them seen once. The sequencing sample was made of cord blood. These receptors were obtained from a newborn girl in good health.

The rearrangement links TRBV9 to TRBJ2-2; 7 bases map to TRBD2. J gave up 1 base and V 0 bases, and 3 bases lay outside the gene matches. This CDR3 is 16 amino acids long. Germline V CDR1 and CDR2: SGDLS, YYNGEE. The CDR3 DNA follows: TGTGCCAGCAGCGTAGCCAGCGGGAAGAACACCGGGGAGCTGTTTTTT. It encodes CASSVASGKNTGELFF.

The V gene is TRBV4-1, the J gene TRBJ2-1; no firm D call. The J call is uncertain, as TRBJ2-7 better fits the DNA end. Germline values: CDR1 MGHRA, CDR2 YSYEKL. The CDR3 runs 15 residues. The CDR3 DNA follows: TGCGCCAGCAGCCAATCGGTCGGCTCCTACAATGAGCAGTACTTC. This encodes CASSQSVGSYNEQYF.

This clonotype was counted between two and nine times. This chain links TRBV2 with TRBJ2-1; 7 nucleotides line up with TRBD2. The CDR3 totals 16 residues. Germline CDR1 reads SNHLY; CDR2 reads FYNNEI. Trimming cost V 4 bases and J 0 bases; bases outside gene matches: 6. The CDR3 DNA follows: TGTGCCAGCAGTGGATCGGGACTACTCTCCTACAATGAGCAGTTCTTC. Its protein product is CASSGSGLLSYNEQFF.

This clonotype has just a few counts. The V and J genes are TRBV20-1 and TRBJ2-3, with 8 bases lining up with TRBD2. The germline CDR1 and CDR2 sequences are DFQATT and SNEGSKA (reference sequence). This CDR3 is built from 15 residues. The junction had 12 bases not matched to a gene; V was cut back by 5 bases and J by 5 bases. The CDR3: CSARFRGGLEDTQYF. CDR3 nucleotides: TGCAGTGCTCGCTTCCGGGGGGGGTTGGAAGATACGCAGTATTTT.

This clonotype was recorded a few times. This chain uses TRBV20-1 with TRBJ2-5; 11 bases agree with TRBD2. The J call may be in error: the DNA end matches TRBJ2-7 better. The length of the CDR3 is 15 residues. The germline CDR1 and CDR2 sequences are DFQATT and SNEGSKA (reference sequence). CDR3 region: CSAYGTSGPTNEQYF. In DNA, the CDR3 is TGCAGTGCTTACGGGACTAGCGGCCCCACTAACGAGCAGTACTTC.

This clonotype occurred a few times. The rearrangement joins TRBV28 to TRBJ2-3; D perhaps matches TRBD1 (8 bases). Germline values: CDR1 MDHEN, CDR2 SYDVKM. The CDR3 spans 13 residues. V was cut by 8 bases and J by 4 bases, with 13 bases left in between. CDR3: CASGQGGADTQYF. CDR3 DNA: TGTGCCAGCGGACAGGGAGGGGCAGATACGCAGTATTTT.

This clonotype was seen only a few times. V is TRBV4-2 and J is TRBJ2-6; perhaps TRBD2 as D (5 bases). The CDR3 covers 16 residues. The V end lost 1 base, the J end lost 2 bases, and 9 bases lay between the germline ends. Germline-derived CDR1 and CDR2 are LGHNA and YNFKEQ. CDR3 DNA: TGTGCCAGCAGCCAAGTCGATAGCGCTGGGGCCAACGTCCTGACTTTC. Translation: CASSQVDSAGANVLTF.

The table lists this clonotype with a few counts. The CDR3 DNA is TGTGCCATCAGTGATGGGGACAGGCTCCTTAACTATGGCTACACCTTC. It encodes CAISDGDRLLNYGYTF. This chain joins TRBV10-3 and TRBJ1-2; 8 bases map to TRBD1. V was clipped by 3 bases and J by 1 base; unmatched bases: 7. The CDR3 extends over 16 amino acids. Germline V gene lookup returns CDR1 ENHRY and CDR2 SYGVKD.

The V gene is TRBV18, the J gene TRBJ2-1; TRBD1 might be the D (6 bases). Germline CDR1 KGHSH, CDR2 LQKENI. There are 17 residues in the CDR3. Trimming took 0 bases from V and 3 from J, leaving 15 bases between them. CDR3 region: CASSPPGALENYNEQFF. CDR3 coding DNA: TGTGCCAGCTCACCACCGGGGGCTTTAGAGAACTACAATGAGCAGTTCTTC.

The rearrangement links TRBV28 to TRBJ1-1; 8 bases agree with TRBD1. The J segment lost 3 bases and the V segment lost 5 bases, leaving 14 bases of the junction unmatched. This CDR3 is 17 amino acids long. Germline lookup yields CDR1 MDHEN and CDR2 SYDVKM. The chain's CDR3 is CASSPIIGTGEDTEAFF. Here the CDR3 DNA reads TGTGCCAGCAGTCCCATTATCGGGACAGGCGAGGACACTGAAGCTTTCTTT.

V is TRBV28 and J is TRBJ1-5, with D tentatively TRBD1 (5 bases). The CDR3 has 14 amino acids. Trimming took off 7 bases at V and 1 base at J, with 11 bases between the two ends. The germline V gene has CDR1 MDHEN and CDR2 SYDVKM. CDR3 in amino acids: CASTARDSNQPQHF. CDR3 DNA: TGTGCCAGCACCGCCCGGGACAGCAATCAGCCCCAGCATTTT.

Written as DNA, the CDR3 is TGTGCCAGCAGCCCCGCGACCAATGAGCAGTACTTC. Amino acids: CASSPATNEQYF. The chain carries TRBV7-9 and TRBJ2-5, with D unclear. There are 12 residues in the CDR3. The germline gives CDR1 SEHNR, CDR2 FQNEAQ (reference sequence). Trimming took 5 bases from V and 11 from J, leaving 15 bases between them.

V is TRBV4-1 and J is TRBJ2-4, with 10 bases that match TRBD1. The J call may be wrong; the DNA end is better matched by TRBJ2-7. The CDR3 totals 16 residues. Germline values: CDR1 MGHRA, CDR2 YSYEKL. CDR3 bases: TGCGCCAGCAGCCAAGCCTCCGGGACAGGGGACTACGAGCAGTACTTC. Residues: CASSQASGTGDYEQYF.

CDR3 DNA sequence: TGTGCCAGCAGTGGGGGGACAGGTTACCAAGAGACCCAGTACTTC. Its translation is CASSGGTGYQETQYF. The V and J genes are TRBV28 and TRBJ2-5, with 8 bases aligning to TRBD1. Germline V gene sequence: CDR1 MDHEN, CDR2 SYDVKM. The trim removed 5 bases at V and 0 bases at J, leaving 5 bases unmatched. The CDR3 sequence is 15 residues long.